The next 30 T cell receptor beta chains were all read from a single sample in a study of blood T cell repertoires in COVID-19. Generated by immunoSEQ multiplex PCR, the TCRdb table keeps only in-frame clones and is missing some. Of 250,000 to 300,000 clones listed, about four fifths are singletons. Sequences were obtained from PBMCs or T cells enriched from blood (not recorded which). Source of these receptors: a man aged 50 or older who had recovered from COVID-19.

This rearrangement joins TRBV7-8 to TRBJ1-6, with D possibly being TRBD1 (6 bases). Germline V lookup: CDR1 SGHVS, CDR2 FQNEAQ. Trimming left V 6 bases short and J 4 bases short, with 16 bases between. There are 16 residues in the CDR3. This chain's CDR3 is CASRGAGGQYNSPLHF. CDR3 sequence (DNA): TGTGCCAGCAGGGGGGCGGGCGGCCAATATAATTCACCCCTCCACTTT.

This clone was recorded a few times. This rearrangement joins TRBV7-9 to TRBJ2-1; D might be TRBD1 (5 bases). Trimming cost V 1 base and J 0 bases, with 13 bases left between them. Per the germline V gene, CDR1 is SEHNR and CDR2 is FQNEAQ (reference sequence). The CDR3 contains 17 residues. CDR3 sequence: CASSLGRQRSSYNEQFF. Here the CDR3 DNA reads TGTGCCAGCAGCTTAGGGCGACAGAGGAGCTCCTACAATGAGCAGTTCTTC.

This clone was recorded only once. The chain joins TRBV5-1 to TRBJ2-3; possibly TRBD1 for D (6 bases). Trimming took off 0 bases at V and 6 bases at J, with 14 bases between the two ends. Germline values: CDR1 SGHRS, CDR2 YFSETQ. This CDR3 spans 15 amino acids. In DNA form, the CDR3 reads TGCGCCAGCAGCTTGGATGGGACAAGGAGTGATACGCAGTATTTT. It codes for CASSLDGTRSDTQYF.

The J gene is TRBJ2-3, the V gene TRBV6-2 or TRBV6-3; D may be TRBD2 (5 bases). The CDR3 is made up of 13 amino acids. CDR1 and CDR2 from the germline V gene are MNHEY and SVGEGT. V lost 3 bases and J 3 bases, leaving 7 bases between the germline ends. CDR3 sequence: CASSYWTTDTQYF. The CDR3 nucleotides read TGTGCCAGCAGTTATTGGACTACAGATACGCAGTATTTT.

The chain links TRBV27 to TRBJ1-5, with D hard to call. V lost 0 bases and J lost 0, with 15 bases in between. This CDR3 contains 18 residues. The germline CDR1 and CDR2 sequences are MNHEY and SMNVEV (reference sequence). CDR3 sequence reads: CASSLSKVWAGSNQPQHF. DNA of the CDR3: TGTGCCAGCAGTTTATCGAAAGTATGGGCGGGTAGCAATCAGCCCCAGCATTTT.

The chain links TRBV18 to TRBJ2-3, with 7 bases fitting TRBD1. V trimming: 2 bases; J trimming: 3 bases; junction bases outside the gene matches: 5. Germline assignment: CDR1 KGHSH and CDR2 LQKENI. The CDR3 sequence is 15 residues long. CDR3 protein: CASSPSSGGTDTQYF. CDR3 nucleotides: TGTGCCAGCTCACCATCGTCAGGGGGTACAGATACGCAGTATTTT. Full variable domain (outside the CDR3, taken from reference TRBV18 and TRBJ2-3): NAGVMQNPRHLVRRRGQEARLRCSPMKGHSHVYWYRQLPEEGLKFMVYLQKENIIDESGMPKERFSAEFPKEGPSILRIQQVVRGDSAAYFCASSPSSGGTDTQYFGPGTRLTVL.

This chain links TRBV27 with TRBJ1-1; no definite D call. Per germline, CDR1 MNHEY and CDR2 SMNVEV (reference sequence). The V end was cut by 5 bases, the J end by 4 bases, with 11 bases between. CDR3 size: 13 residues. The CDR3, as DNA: TGTGCCAGCAGTCGAGCGGCGGGCACTGAAGCTTTCTTT. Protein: CASSRAAGTEAFF.

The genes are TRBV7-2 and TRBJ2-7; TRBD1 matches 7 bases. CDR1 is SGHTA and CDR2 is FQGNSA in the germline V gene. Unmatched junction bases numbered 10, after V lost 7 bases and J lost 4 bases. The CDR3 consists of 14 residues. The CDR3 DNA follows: TGTGCCAGCAACCAAAGACAGGGCACTTACGAGCAGTACTTC. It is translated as CASNQRQGTYEQYF.

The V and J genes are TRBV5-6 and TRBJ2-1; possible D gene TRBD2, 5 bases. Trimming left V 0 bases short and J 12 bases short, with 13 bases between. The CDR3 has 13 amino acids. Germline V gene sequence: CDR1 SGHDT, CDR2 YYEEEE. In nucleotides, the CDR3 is TGTGCCAGCAGCTTGGCGGCTAGCTGGGGGCAGTTCTTC. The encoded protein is CASSLAASWGQFF.

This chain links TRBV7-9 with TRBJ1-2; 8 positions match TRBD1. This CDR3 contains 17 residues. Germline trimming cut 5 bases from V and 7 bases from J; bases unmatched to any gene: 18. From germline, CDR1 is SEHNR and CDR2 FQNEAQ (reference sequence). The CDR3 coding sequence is TGTGCCAGCAGCCCCAACCCCGCTTGGGACAGGTTTTTTGGCTACACCTTC. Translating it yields CASSPNPAWDRFFGYTF.

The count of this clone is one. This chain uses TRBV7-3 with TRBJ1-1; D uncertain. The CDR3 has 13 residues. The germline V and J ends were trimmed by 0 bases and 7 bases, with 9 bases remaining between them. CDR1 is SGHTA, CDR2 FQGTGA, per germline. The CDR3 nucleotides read TGTGCCAGCAGCTTAACACCCGCGGGTGAAGCTTTCTTT. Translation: CASSLTPAGEAFF.

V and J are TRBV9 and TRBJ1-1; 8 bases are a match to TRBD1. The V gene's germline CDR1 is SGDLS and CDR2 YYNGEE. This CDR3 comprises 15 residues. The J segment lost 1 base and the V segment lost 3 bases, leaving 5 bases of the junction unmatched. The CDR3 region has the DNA TGTGCCAGCAGCGCAAGGACAGGGCGGAACACTGAAGCTTTCTTT. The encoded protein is CASSARTGRNTEAFF.

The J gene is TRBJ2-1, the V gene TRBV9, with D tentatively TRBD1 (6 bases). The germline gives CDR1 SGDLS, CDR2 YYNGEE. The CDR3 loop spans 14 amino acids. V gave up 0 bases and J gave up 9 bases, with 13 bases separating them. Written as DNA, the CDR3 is TGTGCCAGCAGCGTAGAGGCAGGGGAAGGTGAGCAGTTCTTC. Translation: CASSVEAGEGEQFF.

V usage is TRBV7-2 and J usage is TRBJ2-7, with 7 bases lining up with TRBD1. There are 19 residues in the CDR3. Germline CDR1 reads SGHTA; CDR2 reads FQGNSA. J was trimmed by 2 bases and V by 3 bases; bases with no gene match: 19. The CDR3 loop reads CASSFQTETGQIITYEQYF. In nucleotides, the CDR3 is TGTGCCAGCAGCTTCCAGACTGAGACGGGACAGATCATTACCTACGAGCAGTACTTC.

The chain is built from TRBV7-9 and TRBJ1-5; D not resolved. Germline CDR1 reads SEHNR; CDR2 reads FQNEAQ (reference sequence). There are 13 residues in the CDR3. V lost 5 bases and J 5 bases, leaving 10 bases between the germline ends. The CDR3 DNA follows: TGTGCCAGCAGCGCAAACCGGGATCAGCCCCAGCATTTT. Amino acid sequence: CASSANRDQPQHF.

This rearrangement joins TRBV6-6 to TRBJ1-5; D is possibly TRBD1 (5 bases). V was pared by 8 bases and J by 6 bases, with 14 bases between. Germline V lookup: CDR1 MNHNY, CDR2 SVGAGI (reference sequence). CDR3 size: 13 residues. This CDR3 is CASVRGVGQPQHF. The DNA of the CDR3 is TGTGCCAGCGTACGGGGGGTGGGTCAGCCCCAGCATTTT.

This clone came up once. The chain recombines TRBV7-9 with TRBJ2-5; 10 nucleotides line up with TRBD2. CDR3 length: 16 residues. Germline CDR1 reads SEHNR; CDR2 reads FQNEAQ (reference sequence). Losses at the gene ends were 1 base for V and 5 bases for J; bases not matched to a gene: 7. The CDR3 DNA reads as TGTGCCAGCAGCTTAGTGTCTAGCGGGAGTAGGGAGACCCAGTACTTC. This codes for CASSLVSSGSRETQYF.

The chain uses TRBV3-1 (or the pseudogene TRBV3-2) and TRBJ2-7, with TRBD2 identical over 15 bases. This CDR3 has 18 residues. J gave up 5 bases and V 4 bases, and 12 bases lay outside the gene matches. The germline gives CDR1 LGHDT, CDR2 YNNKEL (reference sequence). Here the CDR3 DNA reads TGTGCCAGCAGCCTTGGACTAGCGGGAGGGGAAAAGGTGGACGAGCAGTACTTC. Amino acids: CASSLGLAGGEKVDEQYF.

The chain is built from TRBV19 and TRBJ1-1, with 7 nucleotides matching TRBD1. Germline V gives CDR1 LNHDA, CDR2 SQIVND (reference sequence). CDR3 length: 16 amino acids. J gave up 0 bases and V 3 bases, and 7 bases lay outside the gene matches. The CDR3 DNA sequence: TGTGCCAGTAGTATCCGCAGGGGGGCTATGAACACTGAAGCTTTCTTT. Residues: CASSIRRGAMNTEAFF.

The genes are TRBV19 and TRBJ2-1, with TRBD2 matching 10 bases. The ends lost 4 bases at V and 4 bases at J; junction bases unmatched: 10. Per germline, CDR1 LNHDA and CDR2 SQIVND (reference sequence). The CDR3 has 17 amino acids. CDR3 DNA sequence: TGTGCCAGTAGTAACCCGGGGGTAGCGGGAGGATACAATGAGCAGTTCTTC. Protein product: CASSNPGVAGGYNEQFF.

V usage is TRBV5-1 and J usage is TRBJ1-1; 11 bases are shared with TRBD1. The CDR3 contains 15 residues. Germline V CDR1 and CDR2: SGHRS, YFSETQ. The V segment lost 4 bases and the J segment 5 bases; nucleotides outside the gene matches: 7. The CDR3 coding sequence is TGCGCCAGCAGCCGACAGGGGACAGGGGGAACTGAAGCTTTCTTT. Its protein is CASSRQGTGGTEAFF.

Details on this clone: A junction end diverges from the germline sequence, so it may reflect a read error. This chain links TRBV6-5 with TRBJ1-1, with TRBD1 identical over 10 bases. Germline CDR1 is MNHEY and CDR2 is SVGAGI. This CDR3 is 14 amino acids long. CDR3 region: CVLRDRGKVTEAFF. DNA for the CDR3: TGCGTCTTAAGGGACAGGGGTAAGGTGACTGAAGCTTTCTTT.

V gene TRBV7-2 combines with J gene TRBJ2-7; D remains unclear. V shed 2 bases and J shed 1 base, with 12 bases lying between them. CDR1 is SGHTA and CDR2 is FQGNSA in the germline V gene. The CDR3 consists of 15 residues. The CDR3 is CASSLFGTESYEQYF. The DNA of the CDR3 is TGTGCCAGCAGCTTATTCGGCACAGAATCCTACGAGCAGTACTTC.

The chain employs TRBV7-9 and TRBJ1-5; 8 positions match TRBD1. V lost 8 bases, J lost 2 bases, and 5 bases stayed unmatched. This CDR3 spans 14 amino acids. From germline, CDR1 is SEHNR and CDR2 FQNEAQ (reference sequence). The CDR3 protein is CASGAGGGNQPQHF. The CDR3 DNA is TGTGCCAGCGGGGCAGGGGGCGGCAATCAGCCCCAGCATTTT.

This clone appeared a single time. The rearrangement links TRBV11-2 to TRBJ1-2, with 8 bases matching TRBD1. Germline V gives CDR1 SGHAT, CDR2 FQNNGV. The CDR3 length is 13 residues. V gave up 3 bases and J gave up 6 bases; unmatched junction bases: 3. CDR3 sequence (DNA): TGTGCCAGCAGCTTGGACAGGGACCATGGCTACACCTTC. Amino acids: CASSLDRDHGYTF.

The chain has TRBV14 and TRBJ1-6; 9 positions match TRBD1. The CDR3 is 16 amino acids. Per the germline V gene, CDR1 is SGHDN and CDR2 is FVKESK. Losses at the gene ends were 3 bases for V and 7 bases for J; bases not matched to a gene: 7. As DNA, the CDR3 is TGTGCCAGCAGCCAGCTGGGGGACAGGGCAAATTCACCCCTCCACTTT. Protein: CASSQLGDRANSPLHF.

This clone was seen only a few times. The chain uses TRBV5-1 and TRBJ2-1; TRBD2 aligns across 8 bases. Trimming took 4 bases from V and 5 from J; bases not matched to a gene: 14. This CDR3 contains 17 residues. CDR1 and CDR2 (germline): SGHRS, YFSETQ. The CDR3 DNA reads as TGCGCCAGCAGCACCTCTGTCGCGGGGGGCGGGGACAATGAGCAGTTCTTC. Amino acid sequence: CASSTSVAGGGDNEQFF.

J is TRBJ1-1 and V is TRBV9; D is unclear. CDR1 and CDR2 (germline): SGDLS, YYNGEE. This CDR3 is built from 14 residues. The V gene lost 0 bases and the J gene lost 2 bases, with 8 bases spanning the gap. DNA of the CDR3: TGTGCCAGCAGCGTAGCAGCGCTAAACACTGAAGCTTTCTTT. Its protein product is CASSVAALNTEAFF.

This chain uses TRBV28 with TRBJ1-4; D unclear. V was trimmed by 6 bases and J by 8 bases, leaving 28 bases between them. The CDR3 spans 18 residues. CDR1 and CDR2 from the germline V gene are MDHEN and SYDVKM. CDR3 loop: CASSSAGDYTLTEEKLFF. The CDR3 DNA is TGTGCCAGCAGCTCCGCCGGGGATTACACCTTAACCGAGGAAAAACTGTTTTTT.

This CDR3 reads CASAIQGNYGYTF. The CDR3 DNA follows: TGCGCCAGCGCTATTCAGGGGAACTATGGCTACACCTTC. This chain uses TRBV5-1 with TRBJ1-2; weak D call: TRBD1 (6 bases). The length of the CDR3 is 13 residues. CDR1 SGHRS and CDR2 YFSETQ come from the germline V gene. V was pared by 7 bases and J by 2 bases, with 12 bases between.